This T cell receptor beta chain was obtained from a study of PD-1 blockade in classical Hodgkin lymphoma. Study-wide results and limits: No one has yet defined what causes the repertoire differences, which may be disease activity or prior therapy. Exclusion covered patients beginning nivolumab under 1 year post-ASCT. A significant rise in TCR diversity by C4D1 was seen for CD4+ but not CD8+ cells.

Germline V gene sequence: CDR1 MNHEY, CDR2 SMNVEV (reference sequence). The CDR3 totals 15 residues. Trimming removed 0 bases from V and 5 bases from J; junction bases left unmatched: 5. TCRdb's copy holds only in-frame clones and misses some; the assay was immunoSEQ multiplex PCR. The sample contains 15,000 to 20,000 clones, approximately 90% of which appear only once. In this sample, this clone turned up a few times. Its specificity is not known. Time point given: cycle 4 day 1 (C4D1), after less than 7 weeks of nivolumab. Brentuximab vedotin exposure varied, and every patient relapsed after autologous stem cell transplantation. It was by magnetic negative selection that CD8+ T cells were isolated from thawed PBMCs.

This sequence was found in a human donor with classical Hodgkin lymphoma. This chain links TRBV27 with TRBJ1-1; 8 positions agree with TRBD1. The source was CD8+ T cells from blood, collected before the fourth cycle of nivolumab. CDR3 protein: CASSLSSGGFTEAFF. The CDR3 bases are TGTGCCAGCAGTTTATCGTCAGGGGGCTTTACTGAAGCTTTCTTT.